This is a list of T cell receptor beta chains from one sample in a study of T cells in localized non-small cell lung cancer. Profiling relied on immunoSEQ multiplex PCR, and the TCRdb table lists in-frame clones only, not all of them. This table holds approximately 15,000 clones, approximately 85% found once. The specimen was peripheral blood, collected before any cancer treatment. These receptors were collected from a woman aged 35-70 years with stage I lung adenocarcinoma. CDR3s include the opening cysteine and the closing phenylalanine or tryptophan. A D gene is named only where the DNA matches it firmly. The size field is filled for only some rows; it gives once, few, many or a size class.

abundance,j_gene,v_gene,d_gene,CDR3aa,CDR3nt
NA,TRBJ1-5,TRBV7-2,NA,CASSPESGVFQPQHF,TGTGCCAGCAGCCCTGAGTCCGGGGTTTTTCAGCCCCAGCATTTT
NA,TRBJ1-3,TRBV9,TRBD1,CASSNRQGLHSGDTIYF,TGTGCCAGCAGCAACCGACAGGGACTACACTCTGGAGACACCATATATTTT
NA,TRBJ2-7,TRBV28,NA,CASSPSTGSYEQYF,TGTGCCAGCAGTCCCTCCACAGGCTCCTACGAGCAGTACTTC
NA,TRBJ1-1,TRBV30,NA,CAWSVMEGTEAFF,TGTGCCTGGAGTGTTATGGAGGGCACTGAAGCTTTCTTT
NA,TRBJ2-3,TRBV7-3,TRBD2,CASSPRTSGERTDTQYF,TGTGCCAGCAGCCCCCGGACTAGCGGGGAGAGAACAGATACGCAGTATTTT
NA,TRBJ2-4,TRBV5-1,NA,CASSSPDVADIQYF,TGCGCCAGCAGCTCCCCGGACGTGGCGGACATTCAGTACTTC
NA,TRBJ1-3,TRBV5-5,TRBD1,CATRDSSSSGNTIYF,TGTGCCACTAGGGACAGTTCCAGCTCTGGAAACACCATATATTTT
NA,TRBJ1-2,TRBV5-6,NA,CASSPVGIYYGYTF,TGTGCCAGCAGTCCGGTAGGGATTTACTATGGCTACACCTTC
NA,TRBJ2-7,TRBV5-1,NA,CASSVESGYEQYF,TGCGCCAGCAGCGTTGAATCGGGCTACGAGCAGTACTTC
NA,TRBJ1-1,TRBV6-5,NA,CASIFTVNTEAFF,TGTGCCAGCATTTTCACCGTGAACACTGAAGCTTTCTTT
once,TRBJ1-4,TRBV10-3,NA,CAISEHGSPGKLFF,TGTGCCATCAGTGAACATGGCAGTCCCGGAAAACTGTTTTTT
NA,TRBJ1-2,TRBV4-1,NA,CASSPGAGRYGYTF,TGCGCCAGCAGCCCCGGGGCAGGGAGGTATGGCTACACCTTC
NA,TRBJ1-1,TRBV6-5,NA,CASSYGNHFEAFF,TGTGCCAGCAGTTACGGGAACCATTTTGAAGCTTTCTTT
NA,TRBJ1-1,TRBV5-5,NA,CASSQDSLNTEAFF,TGTGCCAGCAGCCAAGACAGTTTGAACACTGAAGCTTTCTTT
NA,TRBJ2-5,TRBV5-1,NA,CASSLASGYQETQYF,TGCGCCAGCAGCTTGGCCTCTGGGTACCAAGAGACCCAGTACTTC
NA,TRBJ2-5,TRBV7-8,NA,CASSAQETQYF,TGTGCCAGCAGCGCCCAAGAGACCCAGTACTTC
NA,TRBJ2-1,TRBV18,TRBD2,CASSPTGLAGAWNEQFF,TGTGCCAGCTCACCGACGGGACTAGCGGGGGCATGGAATGAGCAGTTCTTC
NA,TRBJ2-1,TRBV11-2,NA,CASSLSGGRTYNEQFF,TGTGCCAGCAGCTTATCCGGGGGCCGAACCTACAATGAGCAGTTCTTC
NA,TRBJ1-2,TRBV28,TRBD1,CASSLGGTGAFLYGYTF,TGTGCCAGCAGTTTGGGAGGAACAGGGGCCTTTCTGTATGGCTACACCTTC
NA,TRBJ2-1,TRBV6-4,NA,CASSYRAVGEQFF,TGTGCCAGCAGCTACAGGGCTGTTGGTGAGCAGTTCTTC
NA,TRBJ1-5,TRBV15,NA,CATSRDQQPQHF,TGTGCCACCAGCAGAGATCAGCAGCCCCAGCATTTT
NA,TRBJ1-3,TRBV5-1,TRBD1,CASSLEPAAPGQNF,TGCGCCAGCAGCTTGGAACCAGCCGCTCCGGGACAGAATTTT
NA,TRBJ2-7,TRBV20-1,NA,CSAKGPHEQYF,TGCAGTGCTAAAGGCCCACACGAGCAGTACTTC
NA,TRBJ1-2,TRBV7-2,TRBD1,CASSFSGGGVYGYTF,TGTGCCAGCAGCTTCAGTGGAGGGGGCGTCTATGGCTACACCTTC
NA,TRBJ1-2,TRBV7-8,TRBD1,CASSLLTPTQGAIDYTF,TGTGCCAGCAGCTTATTGACCCCCACACAGGGGGCGATTGACTACACCTTC
NA,TRBJ1-5,TRBV5-8,NA,CASSLSYGTPMPQHF,TGTGCCAGCAGCTTGTCGTACGGGACCCCTATGCCCCAGCATTTT
NA,TRBJ1-2,TRBV5-1,TRBD1,CASSLYTGADYGYTF,TGCGCCAGCAGCTTGTACACAGGGGCTGACTATGGCTACACCTTC
NA,TRBJ1-1,TRBV5-5,NA,CASSPVDTEAFF,TGTGCCAGCAGCCCTGTGGACACTGAAGCTTTCTTT
NA,TRBJ2-5,TRBV7-2,NA,CASSLGTSETQYF,TGTGCCAGCAGCTTAGGGACCTCGGAGACCCAGTACTTC
NA,TRBJ2-2,TRBV11-3,NA,CASSLVGGELFF,TGTGCCAGCAGCCTGGTCGGCGGGGAGCTGTTTTTT
few,TRBJ2-7,TRBV28,TRBD2,CASSLGAGSGGPEQYF,TGTGCCAGCAGTTTAGGGGCCGGCAGCGGGGGGCCGGAGCAGTACTTC
NA,TRBJ1-1,TRBV6-5,NA,CASSRGQNTEAFF,TGTGCCAGCAGCCGTGGACAGAACACTGAAGCTTTCTTT
NA,TRBJ2-7,TRBV5-3,NA,CARSLVSGAPSYEQYF,TGTGCCAGAAGCTTGGTTTCGGGGGCCCCTTCCTACGAGCAGTACTTC
NA,TRBJ2-7,TRBV27,NA,CASSLSSIGYEQYF,TGTGCCAGCAGTTTATCGTCGATAGGGTACGAGCAGTACTTC
NA,TRBJ1-2,TRBV2,NA,CASSPDSNYGYTF,TGTGCCAGCAGCCCCGACAGCAACTATGGCTACACCTTC